This T cell receptor beta chain came from a study of radiation and T cells in renal cell carcinoma. This CDR3 is built from 14 residues. The V gene's germline CDR1 is MNHEY and CDR2 SVGAGI. Trimming cost V 5 bases and J 4 bases, with 15 bases left between them. Libraries were prepared by immunoSEQ multiplex PCR; TCRdb keeps only in-frame clonotypes and omits some of them. The data hold roughly 130,000 clones, with about 88% observed a single time. Study-wide findings and caveats: In blood, top tumor clones expanded by 2 weeks, shrinking by 4. Pretreatment tumor biopsies were lacking, so baseline clonotypes are unknown.

On this clone itself: Its matching antigen is unknown.

The time point here: blood 2 weeks post-SBRT. The treatment was: 15 Gy SBRT to primary tumor, nephrectomy 4 weeks later. Radiation-treated patients gave blood at baseline, week 2 and week 4. This renal cell carcinoma was of the clear cell type. The sample consisted of blood, taken from a patient whose treatment included radiotherapy and nephrectomy. The chain uses TRBV6-5 and TRBJ2-7, with D perhaps matching TRBD1 (5 bases). This receptor was identified in a woman in her seventies with renal cell carcinoma. The CDR3 DNA sequence: TGTGCCAGCAGTCCCCTTCGACAGCTTTACGAGCAGTACTTC. Translating gives CASSPLRQLYEQYF.